The rows below give T cell receptor beta chains drawn from one sample of a study of blood T cell repertoires in COVID-19. Sequenced by immunoSEQ multiplex PCR; TCRdb stores in-frame clones only, minus some. The table includes 75,000 to 95,000 clones, more than 75% detected once. Sequencing input: peripheral blood. All receptors derive from a human donor in a cohort sampled during active COVID-19. Both conserved end residues are part of each CDR3. Each record gives: clone size, D gene, J gene, V gene, CDR3 protein, CDR3 DNA. The D gene is left open where the match is weak. Expanded clones are given a class, and other clones once, few, many or no size at all.

size: once
D: NA
J: TRBJ2-3
V: TRBV24-1
CDR3: CATSVASTDTQYF
DNA: TGTGCCACCAGTGTAGCTAGCACAGATACGCAGTATTTT

size: NA
D: TRBD2
J: TRBJ2-1
V: TRBV15
CDR3: CATSSTSAVANEQFF
DNA: TGTGCCACCAGCAGTACTAGCGCGGTCGCCAATGAGCAGTTCTTC

size: NA
D: NA
J: TRBJ1-3
V: TRBV18
CDR3: CASSPSTGSGNTIYF
DNA: TGTGCCAGCTCACCATCAACGGGCTCTGGAAACACCATATATTTT

size: NA
D: NA
J: TRBJ1-3
V: TRBV11-3
CDR3: CASSLGGPGNTIYF
DNA: TGTGCCAGCAGCTTAGGAGGGCCTGGAAACACCATATATTTT

size: NA
D: TRBD2
J: TRBJ2-3
V: TRBV9
CDR3: CASSVLAGEVATDTQYF
DNA: TGTGCCAGCAGCGTACTAGCGGGGGAGGTGGCCACAGATACGCAGTATTTT

size: NA
D: TRBD2
J: TRBJ2-7
V: TRBV3-1/TRBV3-2
CDR3: CASSQDGRAQYF
DNA: TGTGCCAGCAGCCAAGATGGGAGGGCTCAGTACTTC

size: few
D: NA
J: TRBJ2-1
V: TRBV6-5
CDR3: CASSYSYSGHNEQFF
DNA: TGTGCCAGCAGTTACTCGTACAGCGGTCACAATGAGCAGTTCTTC

size: NA
D: NA
J: TRBJ1-3
V: TRBV5-1
CDR3: CASSLQETGNTIYF
DNA: TGCGCCAGCAGCTTACAGGAGACTGGAAACACCATATATTTT

size: NA
D: TRBD1
J: TRBJ1-5
V: TRBV2
CDR3: CASSEVDRNQPQHF
DNA: TGTGCCAGCAGTGAGGTGGACAGGAATCAGCCCCAGCATTTT

size: NA
D: TRBD2
J: TRBJ2-3
V: TRBV11-1
CDR3: CASSSTSGTITDTQYF
DNA: TGTGCCAGCAGCTCGACTAGCGGGACAATAACAGATACGCAGTATTTT

size: NA
D: TRBD1
J: TRBJ1-4
V: TRBV18
CDR3: CASSAPGGPSEKLFF
DNA: TGTGCCAGCTCAGCCCCAGGGGGCCCTAGTGAAAAACTGTTTTTT

size: NA
D: NA
J: TRBJ2-1
V: TRBV15
CDR3: CATSRDRGSYNEQFF
DNA: TGTGCCACCAGCAGAGATCGGGGGTCCTACAATGAGCAGTTCTTC

size: NA
D: TRBD2
J: TRBJ2-7
V: TRBV2
CDR3: CASRPDGLAGGVYEQYF
DNA: TGTGCCAGCAGACCCGATGGACTAGCGGGAGGGGTATACGAGCAGTACTTC

size: NA
D: NA
J: TRBJ2-2
V: TRBV7-2
CDR3: CASSLRQGRNTGELFF
DNA: TGTGCCAGCAGCTTAAGGCAGGGTCGTAACACCGGGGAGCTGTTTTTT

size: NA
D: TRBD1
J: TRBJ1-4
V: TRBV5-1
CDR3: CASSVTGGSEKLFF
DNA: TGCGCCAGCAGCGTGACAGGGGGCAGTGAAAAACTGTTTTTT

size: NA
D: NA
J: TRBJ2-7
V: TRBV2
CDR3: CASSPILEGKREQYF
DNA: TGTGCCAGCAGCCCCATACTGGAGGGTAAGAGGGAGCAGTACTTC

size: NA
D: TRBD2
J: TRBJ2-3
V: TRBV5-1
CDR3: CASSSGGTSVDTDTQYF
DNA: TGCGCCAGCAGCTCGGGAGGGACTAGCGTTGACACAGATACGCAGTATTTT

size: NA
D: NA
J: TRBJ1-1
V: TRBV12-3/TRBV12-4
CDR3: CASSPGETEAFF
DNA: TGTGCCAGCTCCCCAGGGGAAACTGAAGCTTTCTTT

size: NA
D: NA
J: TRBJ1-1
V: TRBV12-3/TRBV12-4
CDR3: CASSSTGVEAFF
DNA: TGTGCCAGCAGTTCAACAGGAGTAGAAGCTTTCTTT

size: once
D: NA
J: TRBJ2-7
V: TRBV7-2
CDR3: CASSSSRDSYEQYF
DNA: TGTGCCAGCAGCTCCAGCCGGGACTCCTACGAGCAGTACTTC

size: NA
D: TRBD1
J: TRBJ2-5
V: TRBV14
CDR3: CASSRDRGPIQETQYF
DNA: TGTGCCAGCAGCCGTGACAGGGGGCCAATCCAAGAGACCCAGTACTTC

size: NA
D: NA
J: TRBJ2-6
V: TRBV29-1
CDR3: CSVQVTGANVLTF
DNA: TGCAGCGTTCAAGTTACTGGGGCCAACGTCCTGACTTTC

size: NA
D: TRBD1
J: TRBJ1-6
V: TRBV3-1/TRBV3-2
CDR3: CASSIRDRDSPLHF
DNA: TGTGCCAGCAGCATACGGGACAGGGATTCACCCCTCCACTTT

size: NA
D: TRBD1
J: TRBJ1-1
V: TRBV27
CDR3: CASSLGAGGNTEAFF
DNA: TGTGCCAGCAGTCTAGGGGCAGGGGGCAATACTGAAGCTTTCTTT

size: NA
D: NA
J: TRBJ1-1
V: TRBV7-8
CDR3: CASVNRVKAFF
DNA: TGTGCCAGCGTCAACAGGGTAAAGGCTTTCTTT

size: NA
D: NA
J: TRBJ2-5
V: TRBV29-1
CDR3: CSVGPPDLPTQYF
DNA: TGCAGCGTGGGGCCCCCTGATCTTCCGACCCAGTACTTC

size: NA
D: NA
J: TRBJ2-7
V: TRBV11-2
CDR3: CASSSPGSLSYEQYF
DNA: TGTGCCAGCAGCTCCCCAGGGTCACTATCCTACGAGCAGTACTTC